The 20 T cell receptor beta chains reported below all come from one sample, sequenced in a study of blood T cell repertoires in COVID-19. TCRdb's copy holds only in-frame clones and misses some; the assay was immunoSEQ multiplex PCR. This sample carries nearly 200,000 clones, roughly 90% of them seen once, and the ten largest clones take approximately 8.1%. Sequencing was carried out using PBMCs or T cells enriched from blood (not recorded which). These receptors came from a woman in her late teens or twenties who had recovered from COVID-19.

The gene calls are TRBV10-3 and TRBJ2-7; 9 nucleotides match TRBD1. CDR1 is ENHRY, CDR2 SYGVKD, per germline. V trimming: 11 bases; J trimming: 8 bases; junction bases outside the gene matches: 19. The CDR3 extends over 15 amino acids. CDR3 region: CASIQAGTGPYKQYF. The CDR3 coding sequence is TGTGCCTCAATACAAGCCGGGACAGGGCCATATAAGCAGTACTTC.

This sequence joins TRBV4-1 and TRBJ2-3; 7 nucleotides match TRBD2. This CDR3 region has 17 residues. Per the germline V gene, CDR1 is MGHRA and CDR2 is YSYEKL. Trimming removed 1 base from V and 0 bases from J; junction bases left unmatched: 7. CDR3 sequence: CASSQADGRDSTDTQYF. The DNA of the CDR3 is TGCGCCAGCAGCCAAGCGGATGGGAGGGACAGCACAGATACGCAGTATTTT.

This rearrangement joins TRBV2 to TRBJ1-2; 8 nucleotides line up with TRBD1. V was pared by 4 bases and J by 3 bases, with 16 bases of the junction left unmatched. Germline lookup yields CDR1 SNHLY and CDR2 FYNNEI. The CDR3 spans 18 residues. The CDR3 loop is CASSVAATETGADYGYTF. The CDR3, as DNA: TGTGCCAGCAGTGTAGCTGCCACCGAGACAGGGGCTGACTATGGCTACACCTTC.

The J gene is TRBJ2-2, the V gene TRBV9; 9 bases match TRBD1. The J segment lost 0 bases and the V segment lost 7 bases, leaving 4 bases of the junction unmatched. Germline V gene data show CDR1 as SGDLS and CDR2 as YYNGEE. The CDR3 is 15 residues long. The CDR3 spells CASDRTGANTGELFF. CDR3 DNA sequence: TGTGCCAGCGACCGGACAGGGGCGAACACCGGGGAGCTGTTTTTT.

As DNA, the CDR3 is TGTGCCAGCAGTTCCAGACAGGGGGCAAGTGGCTACGAGCAGTACTTC. This translates into CASSSRQGASGYEQYF. The genes are TRBV27 and TRBJ2-7; TRBD1 aligns across 10 bases. V lost 4 bases, J lost 3 bases, and 9 bases stayed unmatched. The CDR3 consists of 16 residues. Germline CDR1 reads MNHEY; CDR2 reads SMNVEV (reference sequence).

This clone was observed once. This chain joins TRBV7-9 and TRBJ1-4, with 9 bases identical to TRBD1. This CDR3 spans 14 amino acids. CDR1 is SEHNR, CDR2 FQNEAQ, per germline (reference sequence). V lost 5 bases, J lost 7 bases, and 5 bases stayed unmatched. In nucleotides, the CDR3 is TGTGCCAGCAGCCTCCGGGACAGGGTTGAAAAACTGTTTTTT. Translating it yields CASSLRDRVEKLFF.

This clone occurred once. The V and J genes are TRBV3-1 (or the pseudogene TRBV3-2) and TRBJ2-7, with 12 bases identical to TRBD2. This CDR3 has 14 residues. Germline CDR1 LGHDT, CDR2 YNNKEL (reference sequence). J was trimmed by 4 bases and V by 4 bases; bases with no gene match: 2. The DNA for the CDR3 is TGTGCCAGCAGCCCCGGGACTAGCGGGTACGAGCAGTACTTC. Its translation: CASSPGTSGYEQYF.

The chain is built from TRBV27 and TRBJ1-4; D might be TRBD1 (6 bases). This CDR3 contains 17 residues. Trimming stripped 2 bases from V and 6 bases from J, with 19 bases between. The germline V gene encodes CDR1 MNHEY and CDR2 SMNVEV (reference sequence). Here the CDR3 reads CASSLKYRGGADEKLFF. The CDR3 bases are TGTGCCAGCAGTTTAAAATATCGTGGGGGGGCGGATGAAAAACTGTTTTTT.

The V and J genes are TRBV6-1 and TRBJ1-5; no clear D gene. Trimming shortened V by 2 bases and J by 6 bases, and 5 bases separated the two germline ends. In germline, CDR1 is MNHNS, CDR2 SASEGT. CDR3 length: 12 residues. The CDR3 protein is CASSEFSQPQHF. The CDR3 coding sequence is TGTGCCAGCAGTGAATTTAGTCAGCCCCAGCATTTT.

This chain joins TRBV13 and TRBJ2-2; a possible D gene is TRBD1 (5 bases). The CDR3 sequence is 13 residues long. V lost 6 bases and J lost 5, with 10 bases in between. Germline loops: CDR1 PRHDT, CDR2 FYEKMQ (reference sequence). The CDR3 here is CASRPDRTGELFF. CDR3 coding DNA: TGTGCCAGCAGACCTGACAGAACCGGGGAGCTGTTTTTT.

This clone was observed once. The chain couples TRBV28 to TRBJ1-2; the D gene is possibly TRBD1 (6 bases). Per germline, CDR1 MDHEN and CDR2 SYDVKM. The CDR3 is 15 amino acids. V lost 2 bases and J lost 5, with 15 bases in between. CDR3 protein: CASSLQTGEKYGYTF. CDR3 DNA sequence: TGTGCCAGCAGTTTACAGACAGGAGAAAAATATGGCTACACCTTC.

This chain joins TRBV27 and TRBJ2-5, with D possibly being TRBD1 (6 bases). CDR1 MNHEY and CDR2 SMNVEV come from the germline V gene (reference sequence). This CDR3 is built from 14 residues. Trimming took off 3 bases at V and 5 bases at J, with 13 bases between the two ends. The DNA for the CDR3 is TGTGCCAGCAGTTTGTTTCAGGGGAGCGAGACCCAGTACTTC. It translates to CASSLFQGSETQYF.

This clone was counted once. This chain joins TRBV19 and TRBJ1-2, with TRBD1 identical over 9 bases. The CDR3 sequence is 14 residues long. V shed 5 bases and J 8 bases; nucleotides not matched to a gene: 9. Germline values: CDR1 LNHDA, CDR2 SQIVND (reference sequence). This chain's CDR3 is CASSRVDRGSGYTF. The CDR3 region has the DNA TGTGCCAGTAGTCGGGTGGACAGGGGCTCGGGCTACACCTTC.

V is TRBV3-1 (or the pseudogene TRBV3-2) and J is TRBJ1-4, with D perhaps matching TRBD1 (6 bases). The CDR3 is 16 amino acids. Germline values: CDR1 LGHDT, CDR2 YNNKEL (reference sequence). The V gene lost 4 bases and the J gene lost 7 bases, with 19 bases spanning the gap. CDR3 amino acids: CASSPRVARGGEKLFF. CDR3 nucleotide sequence: TGTGCCAGCAGCCCCCGCGTGGCCAGGGGCGGTGAAAAACTGTTTTTT.

The J gene is TRBJ2-1, the V gene TRBV10-3; 10 bases are a match to TRBD2. The CDR3 spans 16 residues. CDR1 is ENHRY, CDR2 SYGVKD, per germline. Trimming removed 6 bases from V and 8 bases from J; junction bases left unmatched: 13. Written as DNA, the CDR3 is TGTGCCATCAGGAGCAGCAGCGGGGGGGCTCCCCATGAGCAGTTCTTC. It specifies CAIRSSSGGAPHEQFF.

This chain connects TRBV11-2 to TRBJ2-3, with 8 bases fitting TRBD1. The V and J ends lost 6 bases and 3 bases, in that order; junction bases with no gene match: 8. This CDR3 is built from 15 residues. From germline, CDR1 is SGHAT and CDR2 FQNNGV. CDR3 DNA sequence: TGTGCCAGCAGTCCCGGGACAGGTAGGACAGATACGCAGTATTTT. As protein: CASSPGTGRTDTQYF.

The chain employs TRBV27 and TRBJ1-3; TRBD1 agrees at 7 bases. The trim removed 5 bases at V and 0 bases at J, leaving 4 bases unmatched. Germline V CDR1 and CDR2: MNHEY, SMNVEV (reference sequence). The CDR3 consists of 15 residues. The CDR3 loop is CASSADRSSGNTIYF. The CDR3 DNA follows: TGTGCCAGCAGTGCGGACAGGAGCTCTGGAAACACCATATATTTT.

The genes are TRBV7-9 and TRBJ2-5; unclear D gene. CDR1 SEHNR and CDR2 FQNEAQ come from the germline V gene (reference sequence). This CDR3 region has 15 residues. V was pared by 5 bases and J by 2 bases, with 15 bases between. The CDR3 loop is CASSPPTRLQETQYF. CDR3 DNA: TGTGCCAGCAGCCCACCCACGCGATTACAAGAGACCCAGTACTTC.

The chain uses TRBV7-3 and TRBJ1-6; D remains ambiguous. Germline CDR1 and CDR2: SGHTA and FQGTGA. The CDR3 has 15 residues. V gave up 1 base and J gave up 5 bases, with 9 bases separating them. The CDR3 loop reads CASSLIGSNNSPLHF. The CDR3 coding sequence is TGTGCCAGCAGCTTAATAGGGAGCAATAATTCACCCCTCCACTTT.

J is TRBJ2-3 and V is TRBV28; tentatively, D is TRBD1 (6 bases). This CDR3 contains 21 residues. From germline, CDR1 is MDHEN and CDR2 SYDVKM. V gave up 5 bases and J gave up 1 base, with 31 bases separating them. The CDR3 coding sequence is TGTGCCAGCAGTACAGCTCGGACACCCGGGACATTAACCTGGGGCACAGATACGCAGTATTTT. It translates to CASSTARTPGTLTWGTDTQYF.